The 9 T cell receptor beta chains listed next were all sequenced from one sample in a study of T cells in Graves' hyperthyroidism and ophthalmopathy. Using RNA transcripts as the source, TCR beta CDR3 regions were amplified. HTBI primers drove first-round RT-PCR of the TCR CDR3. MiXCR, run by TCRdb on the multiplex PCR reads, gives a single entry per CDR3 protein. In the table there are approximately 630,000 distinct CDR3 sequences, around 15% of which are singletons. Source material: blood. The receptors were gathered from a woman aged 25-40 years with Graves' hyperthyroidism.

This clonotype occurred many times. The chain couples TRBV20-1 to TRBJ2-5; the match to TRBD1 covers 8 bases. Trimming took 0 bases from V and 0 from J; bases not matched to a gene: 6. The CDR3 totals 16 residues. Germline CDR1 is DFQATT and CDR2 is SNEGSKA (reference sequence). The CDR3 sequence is CSAREGTGGDQETQYF. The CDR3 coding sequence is TGCAGTGCTAGAGAGGGGACAGGTGGGGACCAAGAGACCCAGTACTTC.

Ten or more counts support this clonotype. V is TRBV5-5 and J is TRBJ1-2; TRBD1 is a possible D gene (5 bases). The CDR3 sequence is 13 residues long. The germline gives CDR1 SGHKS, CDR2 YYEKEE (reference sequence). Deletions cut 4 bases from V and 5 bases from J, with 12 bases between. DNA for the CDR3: TGTGCCAGCAGCCCGCAGGGAGTTTATGGCTACACCTTC. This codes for CASSPQGVYGYTF.

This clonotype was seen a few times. CDR3 amino acids: CASSLAGTGGFTGELFF. DNA of the CDR3: TGTGCCAGCAGCTTAGCGGGGACAGGGGGATTCACCGGGGAGCTGTTTTTT. V gene TRBV13 combines with J gene TRBJ2-2, with 11 nucleotides matching TRBD1. The CDR3 spans 17 residues. CDR1 and CDR2 (germline): PRHDT, FYEKMQ (reference sequence). With 1 base clipped from V and 4 bases from J, the junction kept 5 bases outside the gene matches.

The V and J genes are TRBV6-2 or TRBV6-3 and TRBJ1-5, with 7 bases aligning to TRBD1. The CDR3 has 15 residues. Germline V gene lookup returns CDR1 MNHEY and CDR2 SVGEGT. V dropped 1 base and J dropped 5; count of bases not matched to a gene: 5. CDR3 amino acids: CASSYYAGGYQPQHF. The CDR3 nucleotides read TGTGCCAGCAGTTACTATGCAGGGGGGTATCAGCCCCAGCATTTT.

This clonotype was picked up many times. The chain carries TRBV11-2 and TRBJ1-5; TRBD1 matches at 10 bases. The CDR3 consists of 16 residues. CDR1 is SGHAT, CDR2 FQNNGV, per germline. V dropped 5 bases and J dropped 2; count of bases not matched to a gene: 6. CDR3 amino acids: CASSLTGTGGNQPQHF. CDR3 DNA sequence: TGTGCCAGCAGCCTAACCGGGACAGGGGGCAATCAGCCCCAGCATTTT.

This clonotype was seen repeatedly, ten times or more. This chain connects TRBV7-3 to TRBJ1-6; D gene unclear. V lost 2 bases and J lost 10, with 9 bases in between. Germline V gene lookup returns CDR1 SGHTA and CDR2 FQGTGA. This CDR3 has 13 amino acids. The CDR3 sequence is CASSLERASPLHF. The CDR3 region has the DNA TGTGCCAGCAGCTTAGAAAGAGCATCACCCCTCCACTTT.

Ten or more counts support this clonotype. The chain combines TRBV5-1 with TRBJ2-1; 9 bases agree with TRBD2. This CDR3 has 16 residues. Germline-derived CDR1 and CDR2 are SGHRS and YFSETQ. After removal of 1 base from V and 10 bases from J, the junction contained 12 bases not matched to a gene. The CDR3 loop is CASSLLGLAGAPEQFF. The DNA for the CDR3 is TGCGCCAGCAGCTTGTTGGGACTAGCAGGAGCACCCGAGCAGTTCTTC.

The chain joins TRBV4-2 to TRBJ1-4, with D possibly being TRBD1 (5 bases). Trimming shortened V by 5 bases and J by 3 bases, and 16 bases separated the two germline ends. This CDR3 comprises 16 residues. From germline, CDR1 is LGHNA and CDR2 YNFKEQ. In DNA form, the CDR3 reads TGTGCCAGCAGCTCGGACAACCCGCCGCCTAATGAAAAACTGTTTTTT. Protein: CASSSDNPPPNEKLFF.

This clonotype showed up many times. CDR3 in DNA: TGCAGTGCTAGATCCCCAGGGGTAGGCTATGGCTACACCTTC. This translates into CSARSPGVGYGYTF. V gene TRBV20-1 combines with J gene TRBJ1-2; D is perhaps TRBD1 (6 bases). The CDR3 loop spans 14 amino acids. Germline V lookup: CDR1 DFQATT, CDR2 SNEGSKA (reference sequence). The ends were cut back, 2 bases at V and 4 bases at J, with 14 bases in the middle.